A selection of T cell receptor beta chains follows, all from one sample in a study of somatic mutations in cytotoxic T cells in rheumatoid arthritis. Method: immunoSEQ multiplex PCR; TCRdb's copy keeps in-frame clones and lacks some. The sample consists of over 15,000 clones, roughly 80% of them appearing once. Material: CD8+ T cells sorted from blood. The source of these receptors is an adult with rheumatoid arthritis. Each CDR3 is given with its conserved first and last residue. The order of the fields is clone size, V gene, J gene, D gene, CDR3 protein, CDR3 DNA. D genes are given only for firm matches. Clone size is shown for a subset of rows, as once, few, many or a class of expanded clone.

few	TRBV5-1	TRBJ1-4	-	CASSPIDPGATNEKLFF	TGCGCCAGCAGCCCAATAGACCCGGGGGCAACTAATGAAAAACTGTTTTTT
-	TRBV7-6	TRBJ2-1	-	CASSDQKRSSYNEQFF	TGTGCCAGCAGCGACCAGAAACGGAGCTCCTACAATGAGCAGTTCTTC
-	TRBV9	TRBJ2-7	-	CASSVSPSEEQYF	TGTGCCAGCAGCGTAAGCCCTTCAGAGGAGCAGTACTTC
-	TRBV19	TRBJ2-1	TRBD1	CASSPQGFVDEQFF	TGTGCCAGTAGTCCACAGGGGTTCGTGGATGAGCAGTTCTTC
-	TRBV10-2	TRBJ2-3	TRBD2	CASSHGTSGGFERDTQYF	TGCGCCAGCAGCCACGGGACTAGCGGGGGATTCGAGCGGGATACGCAGTATTTT
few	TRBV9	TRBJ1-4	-	CASSADGTTSNEKLFF	TGTGCCAGCAGCGCCGATGGTACGACTTCCAATGAAAAACTGTTTTTT
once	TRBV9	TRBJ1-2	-	CASSFSNSGSNYGYTF	TGTGCCAGCAGCTTTAGTAACAGTGGATCTAACTATGGCTACACCTTC
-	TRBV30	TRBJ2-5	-	CAWSLGGLMGTQYF	TGTGCCTGGAGCCTCGGGGGTCTCATGGGGACCCAGTACTTC
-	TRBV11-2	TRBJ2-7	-	CASSLRAGGSYEQYF	TGTGCCAGCAGCTTACGGGCCGGGGGCTCCTACGAGCAGTACTTC
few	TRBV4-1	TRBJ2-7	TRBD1	CASSQVLGQSYEQYF	TGCGCCAGCAGCCAAGTTTTGGGACAGTCCTACGAGCAGTACTTC
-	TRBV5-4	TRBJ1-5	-	CASSSSGQPQHF	TGTGCCAGCAGTTCGTCGGGTCAGCCCCAGCATTTT
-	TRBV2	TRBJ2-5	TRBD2	CASPLAVIQETQYF	TGTGCCAGCCCACTAGCGGTGATCCAAGAGACCCAGTACTTC
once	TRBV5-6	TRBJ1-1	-	CASSNGWSTEAFF	TGTGCCAGCAGTAACGGTTGGAGCACTGAAGCTTTCTTT
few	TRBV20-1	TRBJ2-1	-	CSATLQNEQFF	TGCAGTGCTACCCTCCAGAATGAGCAGTTCTTC
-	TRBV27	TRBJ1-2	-	CASSFSTGGGYTF	TGTGCCAGCAGTTTTTCGACAGGCGGGGGCTACACCTTC
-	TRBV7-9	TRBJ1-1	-	CASSYLIQGGTEAFF	TGTGCCAGCAGCTACCTAATACAGGGAGGGACTGAAGCTTTCTTT
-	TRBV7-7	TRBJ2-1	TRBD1	CASSPRTGLPSSYNEQFF	TGTGCCAGCAGCCCTAGGACAGGGTTACCGAGCTCCTACAATGAGCAGTTCTTC
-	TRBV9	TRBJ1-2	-	CASSVGGIGYGYTF	TGTGCCAGCAGCGTAGGAGGGATCGGCTATGGCTACACCTTC
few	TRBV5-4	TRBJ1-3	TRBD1	CASSVRPGGHSGNTIYF	TGTGCCAGCAGCGTACGGCCAGGGGGGCACTCTGGAAACACCATATATTTT
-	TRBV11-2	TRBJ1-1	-	CASSSGTETEAFF	TGTGCCAGCAGCTCCGGGACGGAGACTGAAGCTTTCTTT